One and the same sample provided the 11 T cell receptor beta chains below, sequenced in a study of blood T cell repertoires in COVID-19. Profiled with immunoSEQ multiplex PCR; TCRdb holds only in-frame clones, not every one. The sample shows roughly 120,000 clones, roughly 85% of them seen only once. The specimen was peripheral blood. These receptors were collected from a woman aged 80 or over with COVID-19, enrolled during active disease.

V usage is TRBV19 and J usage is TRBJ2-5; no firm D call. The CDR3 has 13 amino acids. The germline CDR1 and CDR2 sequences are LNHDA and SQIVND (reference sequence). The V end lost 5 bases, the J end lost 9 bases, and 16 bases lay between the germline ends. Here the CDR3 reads CASSAGAFSAQYF. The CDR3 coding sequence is TGTGCCAGTAGTGCAGGCGCCTTCTCGGCCCAGTACTTC.

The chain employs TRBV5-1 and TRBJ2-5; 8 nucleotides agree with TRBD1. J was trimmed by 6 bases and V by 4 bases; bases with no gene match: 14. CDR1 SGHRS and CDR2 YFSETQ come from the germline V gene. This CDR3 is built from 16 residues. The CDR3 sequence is CASSPEDRGPLKTQYF. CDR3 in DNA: TGCGCCAGCAGCCCGGAAGACAGGGGACCGTTGAAGACCCAGTACTTC.

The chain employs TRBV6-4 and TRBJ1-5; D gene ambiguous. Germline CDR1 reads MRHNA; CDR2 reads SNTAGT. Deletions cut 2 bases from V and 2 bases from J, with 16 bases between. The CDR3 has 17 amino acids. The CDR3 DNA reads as TGTGCCAGCAGTGACCCTGAAACTTCTACCCGCAATCAGCCCCAGCATTTT. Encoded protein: CASSDPETSTRNQPQHF.

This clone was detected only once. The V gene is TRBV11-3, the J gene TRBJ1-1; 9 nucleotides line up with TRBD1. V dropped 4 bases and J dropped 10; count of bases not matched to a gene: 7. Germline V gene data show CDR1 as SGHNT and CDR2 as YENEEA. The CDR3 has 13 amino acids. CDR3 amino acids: CASSSTQGAAAFF. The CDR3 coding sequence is TGTGCCAGCAGCTCCACACAGGGGGCTGCAGCTTTCTTT.

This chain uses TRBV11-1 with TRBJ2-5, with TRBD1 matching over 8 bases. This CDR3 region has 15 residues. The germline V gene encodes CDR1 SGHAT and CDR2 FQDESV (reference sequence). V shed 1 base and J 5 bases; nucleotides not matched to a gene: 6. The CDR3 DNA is TGTGCCAGCAGCTTAGGCCCAGGGGGCTTTGAGACCCAGTACTTC. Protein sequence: CASSLGPGGFETQYF.

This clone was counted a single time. The CDR3 sequence is CASSLQAGELFF. CDR3 nucleotide sequence: TGTGCCAGCAGCTTACAGGCCGGGGAGCTGTTTTTT. The V call is TRBV11-2, the J call TRBJ2-2, with no clear D. This CDR3 spans 12 amino acids. V was trimmed by 2 bases and J by 6 bases, leaving 4 bases between them. The germline V gene encodes CDR1 SGHAT and CDR2 FQNNGV.

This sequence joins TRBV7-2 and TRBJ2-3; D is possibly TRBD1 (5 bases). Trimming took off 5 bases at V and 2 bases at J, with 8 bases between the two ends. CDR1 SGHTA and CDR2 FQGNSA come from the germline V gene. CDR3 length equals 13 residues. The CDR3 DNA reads TGTGCCAGCAGCGGACAAAACACAGATACGCAGTATTTT. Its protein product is CASSGQNTDTQYF. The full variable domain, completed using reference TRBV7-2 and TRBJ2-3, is GAGVSQSPSNKVTEKGKDVELRCDPISGHTALYWYRQSLGQGLEFLIYFQGNSAPDKSGLPSDRFSAERTGGSVSTLTIQRTQQEDSAVYLCASSGQNTDTQYFGPGTRLTVL.

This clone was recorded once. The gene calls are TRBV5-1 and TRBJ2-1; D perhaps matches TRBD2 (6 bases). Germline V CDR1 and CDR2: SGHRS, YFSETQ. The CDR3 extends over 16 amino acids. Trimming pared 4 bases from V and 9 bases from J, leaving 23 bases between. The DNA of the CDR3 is TGCGCCAGCAGCCCGGATGGAGGGTCTTCGTTTGGTGAGCAGTTCTTC. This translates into CASSPDGGSSFGEQFF.

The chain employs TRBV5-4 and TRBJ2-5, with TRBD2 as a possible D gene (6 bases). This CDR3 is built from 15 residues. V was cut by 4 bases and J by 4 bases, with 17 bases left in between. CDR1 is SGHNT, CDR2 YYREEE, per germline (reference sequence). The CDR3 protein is CASSPTRSGSETQYF. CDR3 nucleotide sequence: TGTGCCAGCAGCCCCACACGGAGCGGGTCAGAGACCCAGTACTTC.

CDR3 coding DNA: TGTGCCAGCAGTTCACTGACAGGGGGCGCCGAGACCCAGTACTTC. It is translated as CASSSLTGGAETQYF. V gene TRBV28 combines with J gene TRBJ2-5; 10 bases are a match to TRBD1. V lost 4 bases and J lost 5; bases outside the gene matches: 7. In germline, CDR1 is MDHEN, CDR2 SYDVKM. This CDR3 is 15 amino acids long. The variable domain in full, with the rest retrieved from reference TRBV28 and TRBJ2-5, is DVKVTQSSRYLVKRTGEKVFLECVQDMDHENMFWYRQDPGLGLRLIYFSYDVKMKEKGDIPEGYSVSREKKERFSLILESASTNQTSMYLCASSSLTGGAETQYFGPGTRLLVL.

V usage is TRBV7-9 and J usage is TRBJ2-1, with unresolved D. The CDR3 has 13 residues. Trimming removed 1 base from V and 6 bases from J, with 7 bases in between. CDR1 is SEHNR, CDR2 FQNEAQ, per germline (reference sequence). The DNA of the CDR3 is TGTGCCAGCAGCTTAGAATCCCTCAATGAGCAGTTCTTC. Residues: CASSLESLNEQFF.